This T cell receptor (beta chain) was documented in a study of primary melanoma T cells and metastatic recurrence (dated by TCRdb to 2018 to 2021). In the study overall: The cohort consisted of approximately 200 primary melanomas of stage T2 to T4, each more than 1 mm thick. The study tested whether T-cell fraction and T-cell repertoire clonality in primary melanoma tumors predicted patient outcome. The T-cell fraction measured by TCR beta sequencing was weighed against progression-free survival, the clinical outcome chosen for the comparison. The sequencing-derived T-cell fraction was compared with histopathological grading of tumor-infiltrating lymphocytes.

The CDR3 runs 13 residues from the cysteine to the phenylalanine. The retained sequence is limited to the CDR3, 39 bases, with the frame set at the first base. The germline V gene (reference sequence) sets CDR1 to GTSNPN and CDR2 to SVGIG. The trim is 5 bases for V and 1 base for J, with a gap of 9 bases between the germline ends. Libraries were made using the immunoSEQ multiplex PCR assay. High-throughput sequencing of the T-cell receptor beta chain was performed on primary melanoma tumor tissue. From the authors' description of their analysis: Among the repertoire analyses were the distribution of insertions and deletions and the sharing of TCRB CDR3 between samples. The predictive value of the T-cell fraction was ranked against histopathological variables by a gradient-boosted model. TCRdb retrieved this table from immuneACCESS and kept in-frame rearrangements only. Not all clones are present; in checked studies, unresolved V genes account for under half, and no reason is known for the remainder. That table furnishes V, J and clone size, whereas the DNA furnished D and trimming. The sample table contains approximately 180 clones; only one count was recorded for roughly 78% of them. 9.4% of the sample goes to the ten largest clones.

What the study reported, not specific to this receptor: Progression-free survival was reportedly predicted by the tumor T-cell fraction independently of thickness, ulceration, mitotic rate and age. Protection appeared to be conferred by a T-cell fraction above 20% regardless of ulceration status, mitotic rate or nodal disease. An effective T-cell-mediated antitumor response in primary melanoma was framed by the authors only as a suggestion, not a demonstrated mechanism. Progression-free survival prediction was reportedly improved more by adding T-cell fraction to tumor thickness than by adding any other histopathological variable.

Details on this clone: Its antigen is still unknown. Base qualities are not recorded, but no much larger clone differs from it by a single base.

Each patient's primary melanoma had been surgically resected and was viewed as potentially curable, though still at risk of metastatic recurrence. The rearrangement combines TRBV30 with TRBJ1-3; the D gene remains uncertain. The clonotype comes from a human donor with melanoma. Material for sequencing was melanoma tumor tissue. The sequenced DNA is TGTGCCTGGCGTCGGTATTCTGGAAACACCATATATTTT. Its translation is CAWRRYSGNTIYF. Supplemented by the reference TRBV30 and TRBJ1-3 proteins around the CDR3, the complete variable domain is SQTIHQWPATLVQPVGSPLSLECTVEGTSNPNLYWYRQAAGRGLQLLFYSVGIGQISSEVPQNLSASRPQDRQFILSSKKLLLSDSGFYLCAWRRYSGNTIYFGEGSWLTVV.